This TCR beta chain originates from a study of CD8+ T cells in alopecia areata. Study-wide points: Tofacitinib significantly reduced both scalp clonality and expanded CD8+ clones among the top 100.

Extracted from the samples, RNA was reverse transcribed into cDNA to serve as the sequencing template. Profiled with immunoSEQ multiplex PCR; TCRdb holds only in-frame clones, not every one. The sample has 100,000 to 120,000 clones, roughly three fifths seen once. The CDR3 loop spans 13 amino acids. Germline values: CDR1 LNHNV, CDR2 YYDKDF (reference sequence). Trimming left V 0 bases short and J 11 bases short, with 13 bases between. Turning to this clone: Antigen specificity is unknown.

Noted treatment: oral pan-JAK inhibitor, 5-10 mg twice daily. This sample comprised CD4+ T cells sorted from blood, obtained at week 24, from a patient treated with tofacitinib. V usage is TRBV15 and J usage is TRBJ1-1; D is ambiguous. The TCR comes from a human donor with alopecia areata. CDR3 nucleotides: TGTGCCACCAGCAGAGATAAGGCGACGGAGGCTTTCTTT. Its protein product is CATSRDKATEAFF.